The clone carrying this T cell receptor (beta chain) was counted many times. In TCRdb, the RT-PCR reads were re-called with MiXCR into one record per CDR3 protein. In the table there are more than 550,000 distinct CDR3 sequences, 14% of which are singletons. Germline V gives CDR1 DFQATT, CDR2 SNEGSKA (reference sequence). V shed 5 bases and J 4 bases; nucleotides not matched to a gene: 10. This CDR3 has 14 amino acids. The chain recombines TRBV20-1 with TRBJ1-1, with TRBD1 matching 7 bases. Sequencing was done on a sample of memory CD4+ T cells from blood. The TCR sequence derives from a female donor in good health, serving as a healthy control. The CDR3 DNA reads as TGCAGTGCTGCGCACAGGGGAGTAGGCACTGAAGCTTTCTTT. This encodes CSAAHRGVGTEAFF.